These 2 T cell receptor beta chains share one sample of origin, sequenced in a study of blood T cell repertoires in COVID-19. This table comes from immunoSEQ multiplex PCR, and its TCRdb copy is limited to in-frame clones, with some not included. The sample consists of some 100,000 clones, 88% of them appearing once. Sequencing was done on a sample of peripheral blood. These receptors were collected from a woman aged 55-75 years with acute or convalescent COVID-19.

The V call is TRBV11-2, the J call TRBJ2-1; 7 bases align to TRBD2. From germline, CDR1 is SGHAT and CDR2 FQNNGV. The CDR3 runs 17 residues. V lost 2 bases, J lost 7 bases, and 14 bases stayed unmatched. The CDR3 DNA follows: TGTGCCAGCAGCTTAAGGAGAGGGGATGCGGGAGCAAATGAGCAGTTCTTC. This sequence encodes CASSLRRGDAGANEQFF. The full variable domain, completed using reference TRBV11-2 and TRBJ2-1, is EAGVAQSPRYKIIEKRQSVAFWCNPISGHATLYWYQQILGQGPKLLIQFQNNGVVDDSQLPKDRFSAERLKGVDSTLKIQPAKLEDSAVYLCASSLRRGDAGANEQFFGPGTRLTVL.

The V call is TRBV10-3, the J call TRBJ1-2; 8 bases are shared with TRBD1. V was clipped by 6 bases and J by 7 bases; unmatched bases: 10. CDR3 length: 14 residues. Germline CDR1 ENHRY, CDR2 SYGVKD. CDR3 coding DNA: TGTGCCATCAGCCCGGGACAGGTTGAGTCTGGCTACACCTTC. It specifies CAISPGQVESGYTF.